The clone carrying this TCR beta chain is medium-sized by frequency. As yet, its antigen is unknown. The data are from a study of cytomegalovirus exposure and HLA in healthy donors. Broader study findings: Later analysis showed TCR association rates varying by HLA locus, highest for DRB1 and lowest for HLA-C. Altogether, some 160 TCR beta chains were recorded as cytomegalovirus-associated. Most TCR sequences were seen very rarely across donors, but some public TCRs occurred in many.

CDR3 length equals 13 residues. V gave up 0 bases and J gave up 5 bases, with 6 bases separating them. The germline CDR1 and CDR2 sequences are SGDLS and YYNGEE. Use of 60 Vbeta and 13 Jbeta primers characterized the PCR. Per the study methods: About 11 million of 70 million to 80 million unique TCR beta chains were shared, per a later count. Measured with immunoSEQ multiplex PCR; TCRdb has only the in-frame clones, and not every one. The DNA was the basis for D and trimming; V, J and clone size are from that table. Its table lists fewer than 200,000 clones. The sequenced sample was PBMCs. The TCR comes from a man under 40 in good health and CMV-seronegative. This chain uses TRBV9 with TRBJ1-3, with D possibly TRBD1 on 6 matching bases. CDR3 DNA: TGTGCCAGCAGCGTAGGGGACAGAAACACCATATATTTT. It encodes CASSVGDRNTIYF.